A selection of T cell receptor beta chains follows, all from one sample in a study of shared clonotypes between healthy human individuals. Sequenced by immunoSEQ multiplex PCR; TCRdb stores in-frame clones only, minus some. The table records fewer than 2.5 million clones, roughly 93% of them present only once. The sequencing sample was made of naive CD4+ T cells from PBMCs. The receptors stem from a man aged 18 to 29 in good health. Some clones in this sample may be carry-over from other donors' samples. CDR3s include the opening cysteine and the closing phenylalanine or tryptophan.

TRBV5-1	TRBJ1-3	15	CASSSTGDSGNTIYF
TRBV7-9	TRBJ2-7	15	CASSLGLADLGEQYF
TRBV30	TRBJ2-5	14	CAWSRPPGQETQYF
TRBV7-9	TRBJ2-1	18	CASSPVSTSAVSYNEQFF
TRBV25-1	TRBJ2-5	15	CASSPSGSKGETQYF
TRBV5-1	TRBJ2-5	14	CASSLLGTQETQYF
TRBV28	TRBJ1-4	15	CASSLIRDRVEKLFF
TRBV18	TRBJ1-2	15	CASSTDREANYGYTF
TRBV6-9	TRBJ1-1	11	CASIGNTEAFF
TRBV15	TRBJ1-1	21	CATSRMPYVPGQAIGNTEAFF
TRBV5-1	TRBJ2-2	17	CASSLATGGPSSGELFF
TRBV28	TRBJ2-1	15	CASSFSDISYNEQFF
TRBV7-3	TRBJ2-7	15	CASSTVGGGVYEQYF
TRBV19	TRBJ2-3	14	CASGERLGTDTQYF
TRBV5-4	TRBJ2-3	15	CASSLVAGGADTQYF
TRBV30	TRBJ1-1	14	CAWRSDRGRTEAFF
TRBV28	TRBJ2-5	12	CASKAGFETQYF
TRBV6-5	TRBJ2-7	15	CASSYRTGGAYEQYF
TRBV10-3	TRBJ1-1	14	CAISELLRVEEAFF
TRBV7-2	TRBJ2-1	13	CASSLAGSGEQFF
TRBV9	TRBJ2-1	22	CASSVVEGRGPISGRGENEQFF
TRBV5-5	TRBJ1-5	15	CASSLGPTGNQPQHF
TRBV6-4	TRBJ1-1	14	CASSFQGGSTEAFF
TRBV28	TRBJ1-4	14	CASSFFPTNEKLFF
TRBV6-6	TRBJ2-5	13	CASSYSGRETQYF
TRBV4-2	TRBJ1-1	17	CASSPPNTRIMNTEAFF
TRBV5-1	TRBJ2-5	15	CASSTGEGGGETQYF
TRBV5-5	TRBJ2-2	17	CASSSLRTSGNTGELFF
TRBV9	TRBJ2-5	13	CASSVGPRETQYF
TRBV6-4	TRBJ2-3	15	CASSHGTARTDTQYF
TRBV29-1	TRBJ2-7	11	CSGGDTYEQYF
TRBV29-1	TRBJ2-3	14	CSFMGQLGTDTQYF
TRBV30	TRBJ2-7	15	CAWTVGLAASYEQYF
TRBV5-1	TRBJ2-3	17	CASSPGTSGSLADTQYF
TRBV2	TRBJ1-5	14	CASSSQGNEQPQHF